Listed here are 27 T cell receptor beta chains from one sample, sequenced in a study of beta chain features in type 1 diabetes. All of the isolated RNA was reverse transcribed, so expressed TCRB transcripts were sequenced. The table came from immunoSEQ multiplex PCR; TCRdb's copy has only in-frame clones and leaves some out. The profile covers 160,000 or so clones, with around 10% appearing a single time and roughly 2% taken by the ten largest. Specimen: central memory CD4+ T cells from blood. These receptors originate from a man between 18 and 35 years old in good health.

Here the CDR3 reads CAWGQETTDTQYF. The CDR3 DNA reads as TGTGCCTGGGGACAGGAGACAACAGATACGCAGTATTTT. The rearrangement joins TRBV30 to TRBJ2-3; 7 positions agree with TRBD1. Per germline, CDR1 GTSNPN and CDR2 SVGIG (reference sequence). This CDR3 has 13 amino acids. V was clipped by 5 bases and J by 3 bases; unmatched bases: 5.

This chain joins TRBV14 and TRBJ2-6, with no clear D. Looked up from germline, CDR1 is SGHDN and CDR2 is FVKESK. The germline V and J ends were trimmed by 5 bases and 0 bases, with 11 bases remaining between them. The CDR3 runs 16 residues. In DNA, the CDR3 is TGTGCCAGCAGCTTGGCTGTATCCTCTGGGGCCAACGTCCTGACTTTC. The encoded protein is CASSLAVSSGANVLTF.

This clone has only a few counts. J is TRBJ1-6 and V is TRBV28, with D possibly being TRBD1 (5 bases). V lost 3 bases and J 10 bases, leaving 16 bases between the germline ends. The CDR3 length is 15 residues. Germline loops: CDR1 MDHEN, CDR2 SYDVKM. The CDR3 sequence: CASSLWSAGSSPLHF. CDR3 sequence (DNA): TGTGCCAGCAGTTTGTGGAGCGCAGGGTCGTCACCCCTCCACTTT. Based on the CDR3 plus reference TRBV28 and TRBJ1-6, the full variable domain is DVKVTQSSRYLVKRTGEKVFLECVQDMDHENMFWYRQDPGLGLRLIYFSYDVKMKEKGDIPEGYSVSREKKERFSLILESASTNQTSMYLCASSLWSAGSSPLHFGNGTRLTVT.

This clone was observed a few times. In nucleotides, the CDR3 is TGTGCCAGCAGCTTAGGACCCGGGAGGAATCAGCCCCAGCATTTT. Its protein is CASSLGPGRNQPQHF. The chain is built from TRBV11-2 and TRBJ1-5; the D is unclear. CDR1 is SGHAT, CDR2 FQNNGV, per germline. CDR3 length: 15 residues. V was shortened by 1 base and J by 4 bases, with 11 bases between the two germline ends.

This clone was counted a few times. V is TRBV9 and J is TRBJ1-1, with unresolved D. V was pared by 0 bases and J by 6 bases, with 12 bases between. From germline, CDR1 is SGDLS and CDR2 YYNGEE. The CDR3 has 14 residues. CDR3 loop: CASSVVSMSAEAFF. The CDR3 DNA reads as TGTGCCAGCAGCGTAGTGAGTATGAGCGCTGAAGCTTTCTTT.

This clone was picked up a small number of times. The rearrangement joins TRBV6-1 to TRBJ2-5; D gene unclear. The CDR3 contains 14 residues. Deletions cut 2 bases from V and 3 bases from J, with 10 bases between. From germline, CDR1 is MNHNS and CDR2 SASEGT. The CDR3 bases are TGTGCCAGCAGTGAATTCGGGCTAGAAGAGACCCAGTACTTC. It codes for CASSEFGLEETQYF.

A few counts support this clone. This chain joins TRBV27 and TRBJ2-7, with D possibly TRBD2 on 6 matching bases. The CDR3 totals 14 residues. Germline V lookup: CDR1 MNHEY, CDR2 SMNVEV (reference sequence). Deletions cut 4 bases from V and 6 bases from J, with 16 bases between. The CDR3 region is CASSSGTASGEQYF. The CDR3 coding sequence is TGTGCCAGCAGTTCGGGGACTGCCAGCGGCGAGCAGTACTTC.

This clone was observed a handful of times. The chain has TRBV27 and TRBJ2-1; a weak D match, TRBD2 (5 bases). There are 14 residues in the CDR3. Germline CDR1 MNHEY, CDR2 SMNVEV (reference sequence). Trimming removed 5 bases from V and 0 bases from J, with 8 bases in between. The CDR3 is CASSRGSSYNEQFF. CDR3 sequence (DNA): TGTGCCAGCAGTCGTGGGAGCTCCTACAATGAGCAGTTCTTC.

This clone was detected only a few times. This chain links TRBV2 with TRBJ2-3; D call uncertain. V was cut by 11 bases and J by 0 bases, with 12 bases left in between. The V gene's germline CDR1 is SNHLY and CDR2 FYNNEI. The CDR3 extends over 13 amino acids. CDR3 protein: CAGRLTSTDTQYF. The CDR3 DNA reads as TGTGCCGGGCGCCTCACGAGCACAGATACGCAGTATTTT.

This clone was counted between two and nine times. The J gene is TRBJ2-7, the V gene TRBV29-1, with D perhaps matching TRBD1 (6 bases). Germline CDR1 is SQVTM and CDR2 is ANQGSEA. V lost 6 bases, J lost 6 bases, and 12 bases lay in between. CDR3 length equals 11 residues. CDR3 in amino acids: CSVAQGREQYF. The DNA for the CDR3 is TGCAGCGTGGCCCAGGGGCGCGAGCAGTACTTC.

This clone was counted a few times. V gene TRBV30 combines with J gene TRBJ2-2; D is perhaps TRBD1 or TRBD2 (5 bases each). CDR1 is GTSNPN, CDR2 SVGIG, per germline (reference sequence). This CDR3 is 14 amino acids long. Deletions cut 0 bases from V and 4 bases from J, with 9 bases between. Here the CDR3 DNA reads TGTGCCTGGAGTGTACTTGGGGGCACCGGGGAGCTGTTTTTT. Translating it yields CAWSVLGGTGELFF.

With respect to this clone: Within the sample, other DNA sequences also encode this same CDR3. The gene calls are TRBV28 and TRBJ2-7; no clear D gene. The V end was cut by 3 bases, the J end by 1 base, with 7 bases between. The CDR3 runs 13 residues. Germline V lookup: CDR1 MDHEN, CDR2 SYDVKM. The CDR3 loop is CASSLQASYEQYF. Here the CDR3 DNA reads TGTGCCAGCAGTTTGCAGGCATCCTACGAGCAGTACTTC.

The V call is TRBV6-5, the J call TRBJ2-1, with D hard to call. The germline V gene has CDR1 MNHEY and CDR2 SVGAGI. The V and J ends lost 8 bases and 7 bases respectively, with 15 bases between them. This CDR3 has 13 amino acids. CDR3 sequence reads: CASRLFSRNEQFF. DNA of the CDR3: TGTGCCAGCCGCCTGTTTAGCCGGAATGAGCAGTTCTTC.

This chain links TRBV6-1 with TRBJ1-6; D gene uncertain. The CDR3 consists of 14 residues. Trimming cost V 3 bases and J 7 bases, with 10 bases left between them. Germline V lookup: CDR1 MNHNS, CDR2 SASEGT. CDR3 bases: TGTGCCAGCAGTGACCGTTGGGCCAATTCACCCCTCCACTTT. This translates into CASSDRWANSPLHF.

V is TRBV4-3 and J is TRBJ1-5, with D unresolved. Trimming took 4 bases from V and 1 from J, leaving 5 bases between them. The germline gives CDR1 LGHNA, CDR2 YSLEER. This CDR3 comprises 13 residues. CDR3 region: CASSLESNQPQHF. In nucleotides, the CDR3 is TGCGCCAGCAGCCTCGAGAGCAATCAGCCCCAGCATTTT.

In this sample, this clone turned up a few times. The gene calls are TRBV15 and TRBJ2-1; D not resolved. The CDR3 totals 16 residues. With 5 bases removed from V and 1 base from J, the gap between germline ends came to 15 bases. Per the germline V gene, CDR1 is LNHNV and CDR2 is YYDKDF (reference sequence). The chain's CDR3 is CATSVMVRRSYNEQFF. In DNA, the CDR3 is TGTGCCACCAGCGTAATGGTTAGGAGATCCTACAATGAGCAGTTCTTC.

This clone was counted a few times. The rearrangement joins TRBV6-6 to TRBJ1-5, with a possible D match to TRBD1 (5 bases). In germline, CDR1 is MNHNY, CDR2 SVGAGI (reference sequence). V was cut by 0 bases and J by 2 bases, with 8 bases left in between. The CDR3 consists of 15 residues. The DNA for the CDR3 is TGTGCCAGCAGTTACTCTGCGGGGGGCAATCAGCCCCAGCATTTT. The encoded protein is CASSYSAGGNQPQHF.

The rearrangement joins TRBV25-1 to TRBJ2-3; D not certain. Germline values: CDR1 MGHDK, CDR2 SYGVNS. The length of the CDR3 is 13 residues. V lost 8 bases and J lost 6, with 15 bases in between. CDR3 coding DNA: TGTGCCAGCGGCAGTGTGGGGATGGATACGCAGTATTTT. Translated: CASGSVGMDTQYF.

The genes are TRBV9 and TRBJ2-5, with TRBD2 identical over 11 bases. With 0 bases clipped from V and 4 bases from J, the junction kept 8 bases outside the gene matches. Germline CDR1 is SGDLS and CDR2 is YYNGEE. This CDR3 is 17 amino acids long. CDR3 residues: CASSVGASGGPGETQYF. In nucleotides, the CDR3 is TGTGCCAGCAGCGTAGGGGCTAGCGGGGGGCCCGGAGAGACCCAGTACTTC.

The gene calls are TRBV19 and TRBJ2-5; D ambiguous. The CDR3 is made up of 13 amino acids. CDR1 is LNHDA, CDR2 SQIVND, per germline (reference sequence). V was clipped by 1 base and J by 0 bases, with 3 bases between them. The CDR3 DNA sequence: TGTGCCAGTAGTATAGCACACCAAGAGACCCAGTACTTC. Protein: CASSIAHQETQYF.

The sample holds a few counts of this clone. The CDR3 protein is CASSLVEETQYF. The CDR3 nucleotides read TGTGCCAGCAGCTTGGTCGAAGAGACCCAGTACTTC. This rearrangement joins TRBV5-6 to TRBJ2-5; D is ambiguous. Trimming removed 0 bases at V and 3 bases at J, with 3 bases between. The length of the CDR3 is 12 residues. CDR1 is SGHDT, CDR2 YYEEEE, per germline. Full variable domain (missing parts from reference TRBV5-6 and TRBJ2-5): DAGVTQSPTHLIKTRGQQVTLRCSPKSGHDTVSWYQQALGQGPQFIFQYYEEEERQRGNFPDRFSGHQFPNYSSELNVNALLLGDSALYLCASSLVEETQYFGPGTRLLVL.

This clone was detected a few times. The V gene is TRBV7-2, the J gene TRBJ2-1; unclear D gene. The CDR3 runs to 15 residues. Trimming left V 3 bases short and J 0 bases short, with 9 bases between. Germline CDR1 is SGHTA and CDR2 is FQGNSA. DNA for the CDR3: TGTGCCAGCAGCTTCGACCGGGCCTCCTACAATGAGCAGTTCTTC. Translating gives CASSFDRASYNEQFF.

The CDR3 DNA reads TGTGCCAGCAGTTCCTGGGACAGGTCCTACGAGCAGTACTTC. The encoded protein is CASSSWDRSYEQYF. The rearrangement uses TRBV27 and TRBJ2-7; 8 bases agree with TRBD1. CDR3 length: 14 residues. Germline CDR1 is MNHEY and CDR2 is SMNVEV (reference sequence). The ends lost 4 bases at V and 1 base at J; junction bases unmatched: 3.

This chain links TRBV7-2 with TRBJ1-1; 7 bases align to TRBD1. Germline lookup yields CDR1 SGHTA and CDR2 FQGNSA. The CDR3 runs 14 residues. After removal of 5 bases from V and 4 bases from J, the junction contained 7 bases not matched to a gene. The CDR3 spells CASSPTGAATEAFF. CDR3 coding DNA: TGTGCCAGCAGCCCTACAGGGGCGGCCACTGAAGCTTTCTTT.

This clone occurred a few times. Here the CDR3 DNA reads TGTGCCAGCAGTTTGGAGCAGGGGGGCACTGAAGCTTTCTTT. The encoded protein is CASSLEQGGTEAFF. The gene calls are TRBV28 and TRBJ1-1, with 7 positions matching TRBD1. This CDR3 is 14 amino acids long. V was clipped by 3 bases and J by 4 bases; unmatched bases: 5. Germline CDR1 reads MDHEN; CDR2 reads SYDVKM.

The chain recombines TRBV19 with TRBJ1-2; tentatively, D is TRBD1 (6 bases). The V end lost 8 bases, the J end lost 3 bases, and 10 bases lay between the germline ends. Looked up from germline, CDR1 is LNHDA and CDR2 is SQIVND (reference sequence). The CDR3 consists of 12 residues. CDR3 in DNA: TGTGCCAGTCGCAGACAGGACTATGGCTACACCTTC. This sequence encodes CASRRQDYGYTF.

This clone was seen more than once but under ten times. The chain recombines TRBV30 with TRBJ1-6; 7 bases match TRBD1. Germline-derived CDR1 and CDR2 are GTSNPN and SVGIG (reference sequence). The CDR3 contains 15 residues. Losses at the gene ends were 2 bases for V and 5 bases for J; bases not matched to a gene: 6. CDR3 sequence: CAWSLRGNDNSPLHF. The DNA for the CDR3 is TGTGCCTGGAGTCTCAGGGGGAACGATAATTCACCCCTCCACTTT.